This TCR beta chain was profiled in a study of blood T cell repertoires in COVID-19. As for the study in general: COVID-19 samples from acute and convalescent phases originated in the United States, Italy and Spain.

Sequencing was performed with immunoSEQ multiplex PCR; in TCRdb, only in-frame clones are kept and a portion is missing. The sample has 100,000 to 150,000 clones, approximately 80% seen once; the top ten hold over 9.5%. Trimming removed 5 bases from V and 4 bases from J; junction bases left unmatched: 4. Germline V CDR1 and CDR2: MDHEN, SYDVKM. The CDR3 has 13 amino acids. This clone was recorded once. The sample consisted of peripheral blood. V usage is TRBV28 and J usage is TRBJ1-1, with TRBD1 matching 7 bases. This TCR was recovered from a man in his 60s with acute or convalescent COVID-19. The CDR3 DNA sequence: TGTGCCAGCAGTCCTCAGGGGGGCACTGAAGCTTTCTTT. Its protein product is CASSPQGGTEAFF.